This entry lists 18 T cell receptor beta chains sequenced from one sample in a study of blood T cell repertoires in COVID-19. The method was immunoSEQ multiplex PCR; TCRdb's version includes in-frame clones alone and lacks a portion of them. The sample has about 200,000 clones; roughly 90% are singletons. Sequenced: peripheral blood. Receptors originate from a man aged 50-59 years with acute or convalescent COVID-19.

The chain employs TRBV6-6 and TRBJ2-2; D is unresolved. V lost 4 bases and J 1 base, leaving 10 bases between the germline ends. Germline-derived CDR1 and CDR2 are MNHNY and SVGAGI (reference sequence). The CDR3 is made up of 15 amino acids. The CDR3 protein is CASSLPVGNTGELFF. The CDR3 DNA reads TGTGCCAGCAGTTTGCCCGTCGGGAACACCGGGGAGCTGTTTTTT.

A word on this clone: The sample holds other DNA sequences that translate to the same CDR3. This sequence joins TRBV18 and TRBJ1-1; D remains unclear. Trimming shortened V by 1 base and J by 1 base, and 4 bases separated the two germline ends. The CDR3 has 13 amino acids. CDR1 and CDR2 (germline): KGHSH, LQKENI. The CDR3: CASSPLGNTEAFF. In DNA, the CDR3 is TGTGCCAGCTCACCACTCGGGAACACTGAAGCTTTCTTT.

Details on this clone: Distinct nucleotide sequences in the sample also encode this CDR3. The genes are TRBV4-1 and TRBJ2-3, with 8 bases that match TRBD2. This CDR3 is built from 17 residues. CDR1 MGHRA and CDR2 YSYEKL come from the germline V gene. The V and J ends lost 0 bases and 1 base, in that order; junction bases with no gene match: 6. The CDR3 loop is CASSQEWAGGRTDTQYF. In DNA form, the CDR3 reads TGCGCCAGCAGCCAAGAATGGGCGGGGGGACGCACAGATACGCAGTATTTT.

The rearrangement uses TRBV3-1 (or the pseudogene TRBV3-2) and TRBJ2-1; TRBD1 might be the D (6 bases). The CDR3 consists of 19 residues. Germline V gives CDR1 LGHDT, CDR2 YNNKEL (reference sequence). The V end lost 0 bases, the J end lost 8 bases, and 26 bases lay between the germline ends. Here the CDR3 DNA reads TGTGCCAGCAGCCAAGACCCTCGACAGGCCGGGACGCTTTACTATGAGCAGTTCTTC. This sequence encodes CASSQDPRQAGTLYYEQFF.

J is TRBJ2-5 and V is TRBV27, with TRBD2 matching over 7 bases. The CDR3 runs 13 residues. CDR1 is MNHEY and CDR2 is SMNVEV in the germline V gene (reference sequence). V was clipped by 6 bases and J by 4 bases; unmatched bases: 5. CDR3 in amino acids: CASRSGLRETQYF. The CDR3 nucleotides read TGTGCCAGCAGATCGGGACTACGAGAGACCCAGTACTTC.

The chain has TRBV4-3 and TRBJ1-4, with D tentatively TRBD1 (5 bases). V lost 4 bases and J lost 6, with 15 bases in between. The CDR3 consists of 15 residues. Germline-derived CDR1 and CDR2 are LGHNA and YSLEER. CDR3 loop: CASSPYGQGDEKLFF. The CDR3 DNA sequence: TGCGCCAGCAGCCCCTATGGCCAGGGCGATGAAAAACTGTTTTTT.

This chain joins TRBV6-5 and TRBJ2-3, with 7 bases fitting TRBD2. The CDR3 length is 15 residues. CDR1 and CDR2 (germline): MNHEY, SVGAGI. Trimming took 7 bases from V and 6 from J; bases not matched to a gene: 13. The CDR3 protein is CASTLGEGLWDTQYF. The CDR3 nucleotides are TGTGCCAGCACTCTCGGAGAGGGACTATGGGATACGCAGTATTTT.

This sequence joins TRBV4-1 and TRBJ2-3, with 7 bases identical to TRBD1. The V gene's germline CDR1 is MGHRA and CDR2 YSYEKL. The CDR3 totals 14 residues. Trimming took 3 bases from V and 8 from J; bases not matched to a gene: 8. The CDR3 sequence: CASSQLTGVGTQYF. The CDR3 DNA sequence: TGCGCCAGCAGCCAGCTCACAGGGGTGGGTACGCAGTATTTT.

The CDR3 region has the DNA TGTGCCATCAGTGACAGCGGGGCCCTCGGGGAGCTGTTTTTT. Its protein product is CAISDSGALGELFF. V usage is TRBV10-3 and J usage is TRBJ2-2; TRBD2 agrees at 7 bases. Germline-derived CDR1 and CDR2 are ENHRY and SYGVKD. CDR3 length equals 14 residues. V shed 3 bases, J shed 7 bases, and the junction held 5 bases outside the gene matches.

The V and J genes are TRBV9 and TRBJ1-4, with a tentative D call TRBD1 (5 bases). CDR1 SGDLS and CDR2 YYNGEE come from the germline V gene. This CDR3 region has 15 residues. With 2 bases removed from V and 6 bases from J, the gap between germline ends came to 14 bases. The CDR3 DNA follows: TGTGCCAGCAGCGTTGCTGGGGCGTTGGATGAAAAACTGTTTTTT. Protein: CASSVAGALDEKLFF. Full variable domain (missing parts from reference TRBV9 and TRBJ1-4): DSGVTQTPKHLITATGQRVTLRCSPRSGDLSVYWYQQSLDQGLQFLIQYYNGEERAKGNILERFSAQQFPDLHSELNLSSLELGDSALYFCASSVAGALDEKLFFGSGTQLSVL.

The rearrangement uses TRBV27 and TRBJ2-4; TRBD1 aligns across 7 bases. CDR1 MNHEY and CDR2 SMNVEV come from the germline V gene (reference sequence). The CDR3 is 17 amino acids. V shed 4 bases and J 6 bases; nucleotides not matched to a gene: 15. CDR3 in amino acids: CASSSTYFQGQINIQYF. The CDR3 nucleotides read TGTGCCAGCAGTTCAACGTATTTCCAGGGACAGATAAACATTCAGTACTTC.

This clone was recorded only once. This chain connects TRBV28 to TRBJ1-5; D is perhaps TRBD1 (5 bases). V was cut by 2 bases and J by 2 bases, with 13 bases left in between. This CDR3 has 16 amino acids. Germline V lookup: CDR1 MDHEN, CDR2 SYDVKM. The CDR3 DNA reads as TGTGCCAGCAGTTTACTAGGCAGGGTGGGCAATCAGCCCCAGCATTTT. This sequence encodes CASSLLGRVGNQPQHF.

The chain uses TRBV27 and TRBJ2-7, with 7 bases that match TRBD2. V was clipped by 3 bases and J by 4 bases; unmatched bases: 3. The CDR3 runs 13 residues. Germline V gene data show CDR1 as MNHEY and CDR2 as SMNVEV (reference sequence). The CDR3 sequence: CASSFGEGYEQYF. The CDR3 region has the DNA TGTGCCAGCAGTTTTGGGGAGGGTTACGAGCAGTACTTC.

The chain employs TRBV5-4 and TRBJ2-2; possibly TRBD1 for D (5 bases). The V end lost 5 bases, the J end lost 2 bases, and 10 bases lay between the germline ends. Germline CDR1 is SGHNT and CDR2 is YYREEE (reference sequence). The CDR3 loop spans 14 amino acids. CDR3 bases: TGTGCCAGCAGGACTGACAGAAACACCGGGGAGCTGTTTTTT. Translating it yields CASRTDRNTGELFF.

In this sample, this clone turned up once. V usage is TRBV12-5 and J usage is TRBJ2-7, with TRBD2 identical over 7 bases. The CDR3 spans 15 residues. Germline V gene lookup returns CDR1 LGHNT and CDR2 FRNRAP. The J segment lost 3 bases and the V segment lost 3 bases, leaving 8 bases of the junction unmatched. The CDR3 loop reads CASGFGRGFYYEQYV. As DNA, the CDR3 is TGTGCTAGTGGTTTCGGGCGGGGGTTTTACTACGAGCAGTACGTC.

This chain connects TRBV2 to TRBJ1-6; D is perhaps TRBD1 (6 bases). V gave up 6 bases and J gave up 10 bases, with 16 bases separating them. This CDR3 has 14 amino acids. Germline CDR1 SNHLY, CDR2 FYNNEI. CDR3 in amino acids: CASSVYREGSPLHF. CDR3 bases: TGTGCCAGCAGCGTCTACAGGGAAGGCTCACCCCTCCACTTT. The variable domain in full, with the rest retrieved from reference TRBV2 and TRBJ1-6, is EPEVTQTPSHQVTQMGQEVILRCVPISNHLYFYWYRQILGQKVEFLVSFYNNEISEKSEIFDDQFSVERPDGSNFTLKIRSTKLEDSAMYFCASSVYREGSPLHFGNGTRLTVT.

This rearrangement joins TRBV6-2 or TRBV6-3 to TRBJ1-2, with D possibly TRBD1 on 5 matching bases. Trimming took off 5 bases at V and 8 bases at J, with 24 bases between the two ends. Looked up from germline, CDR1 is MNHEY and CDR2 is SVGEGT. The length of the CDR3 is 16 residues. CDR3 sequence: CASSPIPGTPAGGYTF. CDR3 nucleotide sequence: TGTGCCAGCAGTCCCATCCCCGGGACCCCAGCGGGCGGCTACACCTTC.

CDR3 in DNA: TGTGCCAGCAGCTTTCGGGGGACTGAAGCTTTCTTT. Its translation: CASSFRGTEAFF. The chain links TRBV5-4 to TRBJ1-1, with D possibly TRBD1 on 5 matching bases. Germline V gene data show CDR1 as SGHNT and CDR2 as YYREEE (reference sequence). With 2 bases removed from V and 5 bases from J, the gap between germline ends came to 7 bases. The CDR3 consists of 12 residues.